A selection of T cell receptor beta chains follows, all from one sample in a study of T cell responses to AZD1222 COVID-19 vaccine. This table comes from immunoSEQ multiplex PCR, and its TCRdb copy is limited to in-frame clones, with some not included. Of around 120,000 clones listed, approximately 88% are singletons. The specimen comprised peripheral blood, sampled on day 0 of AZD1222 vaccination. The receptors derive from an adult in good health. The CDR3 runs from the conserved cysteine through the conserved F or W. D genes are given only for firm matches.

d_call j_call v_call cdr3_nt cdr3_aa
TRBD1 TRBJ1-4 TRBV7-2 TGTGCCAGCAGCCTCCGGGACAGTCTTAATGAAAAACTGTTTTTT CASSLRDSLNEKLFF
. TRBJ1-6 TRBV6-5 TGTGCCTACCGAAAGGGAACAAATTCACCCCTCCACTTT CAYRKGTNSPLHF
TRBD2 TRBJ2-3 TRBV5-1 TGCGCCAGCGTAGCGGGGATTAGCACAGATACGCAGTATTTT CASVAGISTDTQYF
. TRBJ1-2 TRBV6-1 TGTGCCAGCAGTGAACAACTGCCCTATGGCTACACCTTC CASSEQLPYGYTF
. TRBJ2-5 TRBV5-6 TGTGCCAGCAGCTTCAACTCTTACAGGCTCAATTCCCAGTACTTC CASSFNSYRLNSQYF
TRBD2 TRBJ2-1 TRBV6-6 TGTGCCAGCAGTTACCGTCTCAGGGTGGGAGGGGATGAGCAGTTCTTC CASSYRLRVGGDEQFF
. TRBJ2-2 TRBV7-3 TGTGCCAGCAGCCCCCGAGGGTCACGGGGCGGGGAGCTGTTTTTT CASSPRGSRGGELFF
. TRBJ1-2 TRBV10-3 TGTGCCATCAGTGAGTCAGCAGGGAACTATGGCTACACCTTC CAISESAGNYGYTF
. TRBJ1-5 TRBV4-2 TGTGCCAGCAGCCAAGACCACCCGCAGAGGCAGCCCCAGCATTTT CASSQDHPQRQPQHF
. TRBJ1-1 TRBV4-1 TGCGCCAGCAGATTTACGACAACGGCGGCTGAAGCTTTCTTT CASRFTTTAAEAFF